A single sample is the source of the 10 T cell receptor beta chains below, sequenced in a study of blood T cell repertoires in COVID-19. TCRdb's copy holds only in-frame clones and misses some; the assay was immunoSEQ multiplex PCR. The sample carries 85,000 to 90,000 clones, 80% recorded once. Sample: peripheral blood. The origin of the receptors is a woman over 75 with active or convalescent COVID-19.

This clone was recorded once. This rearrangement joins TRBV19 to TRBJ1-3, with D hard to call. Between the trimmed V and J ends, which lost 3 bases and 0 bases, there was a span of 9 bases. The CDR3 loop spans 15 amino acids. CDR1 and CDR2 (germline): LNHDA, SQIVND (reference sequence). The CDR3 DNA is TGTGCCAGTAGTATCCAGGATAGCTCTGGAAACACCATATATTTT. It is translated as CASSIQDSSGNTIYF.

CDR3 loop: CASSFWVAGGHQETQYF. CDR3 sequence (DNA): TGTGCCAGCAGCTTTTGGGTAGCGGGAGGCCACCAAGAGACCCAGTACTTC. J is TRBJ2-5 and V is TRBV7-8; 10 positions agree with TRBD2. The V gene's germline CDR1 is SGHVS and CDR2 FQNEAQ. The CDR3 has 17 residues. Losses at the gene ends were 3 bases for V and 0 bases for J; bases not matched to a gene: 7.

The chain recombines TRBV20-1 with TRBJ1-1, with 10 bases matching TRBD1. The germline V gene encodes CDR1 DFQATT and CDR2 SNEGSKA (reference sequence). V lost 3 bases, J lost 0 bases, and 7 bases stayed unmatched. This CDR3 has 16 residues. DNA for the CDR3: TGCAGTGCTAGTCCGGGACAGGGGTTCATGAACACTGAAGCTTTCTTT. Translating it yields CSASPGQGFMNTEAFF.

In this sample, this clone turned up a few times. The chain links TRBV2 to TRBJ2-7; 9 positions match TRBD1. Germline lookup yields CDR1 SNHLY and CDR2 FYNNEI. This CDR3 comprises 14 residues. V shed 5 bases and J 2 bases; nucleotides not matched to a gene: 4. The CDR3 loop reads CASSKQGATYEQYF. In DNA, the CDR3 is TGTGCCAGCAGTAAACAGGGGGCTACCTACGAGCAGTACTTC.

For this clone: A single base separates this from a much larger clone, so it may be a read error. As DNA, the CDR3 is TGTGCCAGCAGCCCCGGGACAGTTAACTATGGCTACACCTTC. Protein sequence: CASSPGTVNYGYTF. This chain links TRBV7-9 with TRBJ1-2, with 7 bases identical to TRBD1. The V gene end was trimmed by 5 bases and the J gene end by 1 base; junction bases not matched to a gene: 4. Germline V lookup: CDR1 SEHNR, CDR2 FQNEAQ (reference sequence). The CDR3 runs 14 residues.

This clone has just one count. V is TRBV6-5 and J is TRBJ1-2, with unresolved D. Trimming took off 4 bases at V and 8 bases at J, with 17 bases between the two ends. Germline-derived CDR1 and CDR2 are MNHEY and SVGAGI. The CDR3 covers 14 residues. The CDR3 bases are TGTGCCAGCAGTTTTCGACAAAACCTACGAGGCTACACCTTC. This encodes CASSFRQNLRGYTF.

The V and J genes are TRBV18 and TRBJ2-7; D perhaps matches TRBD2 (6 bases). The germline V gene has CDR1 KGHSH and CDR2 LQKENI. Trimming left V 0 bases short and J 0 bases short, with 9 bases between. The CDR3 totals 15 residues. The CDR3 loop is CASSPPGGYSYEQYF. CDR3 nucleotides: TGTGCCAGCTCACCACCCGGGGGATACTCCTACGAGCAGTACTTC.

The V gene is TRBV28, the J gene TRBJ2-7, with 7 bases that match TRBD1. CDR1 is MDHEN, CDR2 SYDVKM, per germline. There are 15 residues in the CDR3. V shed 3 bases, J shed 0 bases, and the junction held 5 bases outside the gene matches. DNA for the CDR3: TGTGCCAGCAGTTTGGCACAGGGGATCTCCTACGAGCAGTACTTC. This encodes CASSLAQGISYEQYF.

The V and J genes are TRBV7-2 and TRBJ2-7; TRBD1 matches at 9 bases. V shed 3 bases and J 5 bases; nucleotides not matched to a gene: 8. Germline V gene data show CDR1 as SGHTA and CDR2 as FQGNSA. The length of the CDR3 is 15 residues. The CDR3 DNA reads as TGTGCCAGCAGCTTGGGGGGACAGGGTTGGGACGAGCAGTACTTC. This codes for CASSLGGQGWDEQYF.

The genes are TRBV28 and TRBJ2-7; 8 bases align to TRBD1. This CDR3 region has 13 residues. J gave up 2 bases and V 10 bases, and 7 bases lay outside the gene matches. From germline, CDR1 is MDHEN and CDR2 SYDVKM. The CDR3 loop reads CANTPRGPYEQYF. In DNA, the CDR3 is TGTGCCAACACCCCCAGGGGGCCCTACGAGCAGTACTTC.